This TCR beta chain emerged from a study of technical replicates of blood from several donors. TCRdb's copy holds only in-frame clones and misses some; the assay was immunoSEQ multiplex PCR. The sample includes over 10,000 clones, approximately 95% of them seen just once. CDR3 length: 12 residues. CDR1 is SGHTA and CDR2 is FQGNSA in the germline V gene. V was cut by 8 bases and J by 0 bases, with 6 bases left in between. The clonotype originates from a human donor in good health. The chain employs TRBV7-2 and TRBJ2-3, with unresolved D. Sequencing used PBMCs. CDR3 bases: TGTGCCAGCGCCTACAGCACAGATACGCAGTATTTT. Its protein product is CASAYSTDTQYF. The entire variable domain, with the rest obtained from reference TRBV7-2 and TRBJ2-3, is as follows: GAGVSQSPSNKVTEKGKDVELRCDPISGHTALYWYRQSLGQGLEFLIYFQGNSAPDKSGLPSDRFSAERTGGSVSTLTIQRTQQEDSAVYLCASAYSTDTQYFGPGTRLTVL.